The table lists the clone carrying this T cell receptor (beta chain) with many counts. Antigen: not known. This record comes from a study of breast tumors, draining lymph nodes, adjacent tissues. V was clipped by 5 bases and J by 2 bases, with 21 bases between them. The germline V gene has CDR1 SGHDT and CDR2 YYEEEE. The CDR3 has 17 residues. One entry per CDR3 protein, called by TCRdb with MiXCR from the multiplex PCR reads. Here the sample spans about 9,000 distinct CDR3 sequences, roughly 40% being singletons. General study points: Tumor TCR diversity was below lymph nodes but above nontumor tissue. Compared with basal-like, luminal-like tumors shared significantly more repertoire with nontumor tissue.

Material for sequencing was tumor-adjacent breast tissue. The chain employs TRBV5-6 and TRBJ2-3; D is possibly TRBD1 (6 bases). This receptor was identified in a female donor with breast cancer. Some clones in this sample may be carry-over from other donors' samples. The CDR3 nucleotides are TGTGCCAGCAGGCGGTTACAGGGTAGGCAGGCCACAGATACGCAGTATTTT. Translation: CASRRLQGRQATDTQYF.